This T cell receptor beta chain was found in a study of blood T cell repertoires in COVID-19. About the research overall: Material from acute and convalescent COVID-19 was sourced from the United States, Italy and Spain. PBMCs, B-cell-depleted T cells, or T cells provided the cDNA or gDNA that made up the material.

This clone occurred a few times. Per the authors' pipeline: Counts of nucleated cells, estimated from reference gene primer amplification, were obtained. TCRdb's table, derived via immunoSEQ multiplex PCR, lists solely in-frame clones and lacks some. That table is the source of V, J and clone size, and D and trimming were worked out from the DNA. This sample has about 110,000 clones, with about 78% found just once. The receptor's source is a human donor in a cohort sampled during active or convalescent COVID-19. Sequencing used peripheral blood.

The CDR3 reads CASSPGTSGTGELFF. The DNA for the CDR3 is TGTGCCAGCAGCCCCGGGACTAGCGGAACCGGGGAGCTGTTTTTT. The chain carries TRBV5-4 and TRBJ2-2; 11 bases fit TRBD2. The V gene's germline CDR1 is SGHNT and CDR2 YYREEE (reference sequence). The CDR3 runs 15 residues. Losses at the gene ends were 4 bases for V and 5 bases for J; bases not matched to a gene: 4.